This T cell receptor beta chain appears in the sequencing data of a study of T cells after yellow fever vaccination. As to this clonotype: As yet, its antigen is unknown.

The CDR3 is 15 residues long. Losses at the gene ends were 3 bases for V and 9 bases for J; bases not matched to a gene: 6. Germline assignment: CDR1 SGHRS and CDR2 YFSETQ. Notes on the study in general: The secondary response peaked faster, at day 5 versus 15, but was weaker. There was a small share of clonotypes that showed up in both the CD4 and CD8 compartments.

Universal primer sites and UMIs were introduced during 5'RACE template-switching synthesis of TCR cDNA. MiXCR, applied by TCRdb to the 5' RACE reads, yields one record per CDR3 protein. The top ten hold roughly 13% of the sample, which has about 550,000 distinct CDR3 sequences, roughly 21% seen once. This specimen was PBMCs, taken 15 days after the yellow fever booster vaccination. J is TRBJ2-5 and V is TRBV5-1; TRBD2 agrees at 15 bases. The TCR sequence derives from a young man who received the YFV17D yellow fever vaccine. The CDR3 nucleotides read TGCGCCAGCAGCTCCAGGACTAGCGGGAGGGAAGCCCAGTACTTC. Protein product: CASSSRTSGREAQYF.